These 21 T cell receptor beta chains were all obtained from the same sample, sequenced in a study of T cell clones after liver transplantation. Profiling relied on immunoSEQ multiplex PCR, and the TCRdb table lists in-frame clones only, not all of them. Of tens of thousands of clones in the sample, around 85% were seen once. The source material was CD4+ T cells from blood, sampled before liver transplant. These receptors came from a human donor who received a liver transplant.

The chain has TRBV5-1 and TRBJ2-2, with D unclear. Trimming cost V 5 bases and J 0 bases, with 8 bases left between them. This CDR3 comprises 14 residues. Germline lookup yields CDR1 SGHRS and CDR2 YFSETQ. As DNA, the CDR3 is TGCGCCAGCAGTTCGAGTCCGAACACCGGGGAGCTGTTTTTT. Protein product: CASSSSPNTGELFF. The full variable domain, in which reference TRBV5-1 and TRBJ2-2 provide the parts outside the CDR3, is KAGVTQTPRYLIKTRGQQVTLSCSPISGHRSVSWYQQTPGQGLQFLFEYFSETQRNKGNFPGRFSGRQFSNSRSEMNVSTLELGDSALYLCASSSSPNTGELFFGEGSRLTVL.

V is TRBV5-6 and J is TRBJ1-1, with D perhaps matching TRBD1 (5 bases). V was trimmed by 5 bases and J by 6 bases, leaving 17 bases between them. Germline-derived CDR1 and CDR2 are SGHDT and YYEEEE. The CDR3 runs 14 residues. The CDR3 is CASRERGGGPEAFF. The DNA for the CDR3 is TGTGCCAGCAGAGAGCGGGGGGGAGGCCCTGAAGCTTTCTTT.

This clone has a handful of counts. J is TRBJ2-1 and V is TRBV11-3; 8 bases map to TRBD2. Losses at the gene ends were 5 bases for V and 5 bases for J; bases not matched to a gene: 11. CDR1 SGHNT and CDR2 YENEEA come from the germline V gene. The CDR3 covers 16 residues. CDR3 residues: CASSTGTRIKDNEQFF. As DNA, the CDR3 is TGTGCCAGCAGCACCGGGACTAGGATCAAGGACAATGAGCAGTTCTTC.

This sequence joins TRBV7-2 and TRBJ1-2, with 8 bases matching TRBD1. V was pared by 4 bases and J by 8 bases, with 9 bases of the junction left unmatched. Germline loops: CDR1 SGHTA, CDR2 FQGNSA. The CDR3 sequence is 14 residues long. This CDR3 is CASSSRTGKQGYTF. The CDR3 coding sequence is TGTGCCAGCAGCTCCCGGACAGGGAAGCAAGGCTACACCTTC.

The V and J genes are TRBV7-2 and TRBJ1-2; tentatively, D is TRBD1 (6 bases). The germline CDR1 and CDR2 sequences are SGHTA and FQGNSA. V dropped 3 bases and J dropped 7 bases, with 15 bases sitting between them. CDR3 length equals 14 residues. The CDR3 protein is CASSFHREQGGYTF. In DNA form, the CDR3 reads TGTGCCAGCAGCTTCCACAGGGAACAGGGTGGCTACACCTTC.

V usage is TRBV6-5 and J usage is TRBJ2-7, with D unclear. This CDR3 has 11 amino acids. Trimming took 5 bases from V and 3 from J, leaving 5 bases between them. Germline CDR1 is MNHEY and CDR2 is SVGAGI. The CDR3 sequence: CASSNIYEQYF. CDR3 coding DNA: TGTGCCAGCAGTAACATCTACGAGCAGTACTTC.

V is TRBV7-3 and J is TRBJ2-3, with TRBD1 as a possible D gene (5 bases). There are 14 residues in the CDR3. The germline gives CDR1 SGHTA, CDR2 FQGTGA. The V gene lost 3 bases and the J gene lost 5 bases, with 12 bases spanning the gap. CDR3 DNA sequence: TGTGCCAGCAGCTTGGGGCAGTCCGGAGATACGCAGTATTTT. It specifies CASSLGQSGDTQYF.

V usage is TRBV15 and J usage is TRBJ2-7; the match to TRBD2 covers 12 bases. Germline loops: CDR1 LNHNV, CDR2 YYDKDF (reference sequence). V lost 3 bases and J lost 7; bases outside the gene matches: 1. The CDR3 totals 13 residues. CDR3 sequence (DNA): TGTGCCACCAGCAGCGGACTAGCGGGAGAGCAGTACTTC. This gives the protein CATSSGLAGEQYF.

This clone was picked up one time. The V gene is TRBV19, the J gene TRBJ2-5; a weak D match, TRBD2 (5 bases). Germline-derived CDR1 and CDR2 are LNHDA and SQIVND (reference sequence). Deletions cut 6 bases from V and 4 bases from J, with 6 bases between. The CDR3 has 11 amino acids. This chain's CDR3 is CASRSGETQYF. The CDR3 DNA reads TGTGCCAGTAGGAGCGGAGAGACCCAGTACTTC.

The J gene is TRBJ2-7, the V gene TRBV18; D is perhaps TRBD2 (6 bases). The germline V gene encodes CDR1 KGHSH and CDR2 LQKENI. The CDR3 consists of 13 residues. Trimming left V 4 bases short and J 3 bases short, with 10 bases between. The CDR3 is CASSLSGGYEQYF. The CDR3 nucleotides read TGTGCCAGCTCACTCTCCGGGGGCTACGAGCAGTACTTC.

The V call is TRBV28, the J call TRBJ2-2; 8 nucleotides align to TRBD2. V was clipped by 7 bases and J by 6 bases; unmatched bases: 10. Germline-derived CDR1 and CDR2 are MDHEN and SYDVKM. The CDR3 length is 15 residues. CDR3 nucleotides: TGTGCCAGCACTCAGCCGGGGGGGGCCTCCGGGGAGCTGTTTTTT. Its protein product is CASTQPGGASGELFF.

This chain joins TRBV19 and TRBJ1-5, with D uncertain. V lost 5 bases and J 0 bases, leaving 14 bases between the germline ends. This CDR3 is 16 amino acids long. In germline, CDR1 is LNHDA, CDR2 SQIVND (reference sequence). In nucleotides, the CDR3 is TGTGCCAGTAGTGAGGGCGGGTACTATAGCAATCAGCCCCAGCATTTT. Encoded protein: CASSEGGYYSNQPQHF.

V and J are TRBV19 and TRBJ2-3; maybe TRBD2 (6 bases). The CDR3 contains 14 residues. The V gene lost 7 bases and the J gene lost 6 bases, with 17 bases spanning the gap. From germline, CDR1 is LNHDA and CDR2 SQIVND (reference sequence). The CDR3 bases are TGTGCCAGTATCGAAACGGGAGAGGCGGATACGCAGTATTTT. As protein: CASIETGEADTQYF. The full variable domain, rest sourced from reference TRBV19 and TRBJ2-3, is DGGITQSPKYLFRKEGQNVTLSCEQNLNHDAMYWYRQDPGQGLRLIYYSQIVNDFQKGDIAEGYSVSREKKESFPLTVTSAQKNPTAFYLCASIETGEADTQYFGPGTRLTVL.

The chain's CDR3 is CASNGQGMGSYGYTF. The CDR3 DNA sequence: TGTGCCAGCAATGGCCAGGGGATGGGGAGCTATGGCTACACCTTC. This chain joins TRBV6-5 and TRBJ1-2; D might be TRBD1 (6 bases). The length of the CDR3 is 15 residues. V dropped 7 bases and J dropped 4 bases, with 19 bases sitting between them. Germline lookup yields CDR1 MNHEY and CDR2 SVGAGI.

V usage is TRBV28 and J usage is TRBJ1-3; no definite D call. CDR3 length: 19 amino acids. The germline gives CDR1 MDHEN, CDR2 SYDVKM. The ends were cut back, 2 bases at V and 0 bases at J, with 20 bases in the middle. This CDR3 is CASSLAAGHSTNSGNTIYF. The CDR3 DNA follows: TGTGCCAGCAGTTTAGCGGCAGGCCATTCGACCAACTCTGGAAACACCATATATTTT.

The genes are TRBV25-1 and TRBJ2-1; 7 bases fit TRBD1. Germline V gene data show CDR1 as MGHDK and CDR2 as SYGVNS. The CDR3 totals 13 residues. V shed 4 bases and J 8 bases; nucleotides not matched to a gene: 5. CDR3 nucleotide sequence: TGTGCCAGCAGTGCACAGGGGATTGATGAGCAGTTCTTC. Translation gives CASSAQGIDEQFF.

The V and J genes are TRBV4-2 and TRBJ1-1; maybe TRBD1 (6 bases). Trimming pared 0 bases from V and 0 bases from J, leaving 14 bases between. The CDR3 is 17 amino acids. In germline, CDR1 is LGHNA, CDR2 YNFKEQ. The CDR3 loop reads CASSQEGWGAMNTEAFF. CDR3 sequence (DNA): TGTGCCAGCAGCCAAGAGGGATGGGGGGCTATGAACACTGAAGCTTTCTTT.

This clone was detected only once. The CDR3 coding sequence is TGTGCCAGCAGCTCGGATAGCGGGAGCGTTTACGAGCAGTACTTC. Translation gives CASSSDSGSVYEQYF. The rearrangement joins TRBV11-2 to TRBJ2-7; 9 bases fit TRBD2. Losses at the gene ends were 4 bases for V and 4 bases for J; bases not matched to a gene: 8. The germline V gene encodes CDR1 SGHAT and CDR2 FQNNGV. The CDR3 totals 15 residues. The complete variable domain, with remaining parts taken from reference TRBV11-2 and TRBJ2-7, reads EAGVAQSPRYKIIEKRQSVAFWCNPISGHATLYWYQQILGQGPKLLIQFQNNGVVDDSQLPKDRFSAERLKGVDSTLKIQPAKLEDSAVYLCASSSDSGSVYEQYFGPGTRLTVT.

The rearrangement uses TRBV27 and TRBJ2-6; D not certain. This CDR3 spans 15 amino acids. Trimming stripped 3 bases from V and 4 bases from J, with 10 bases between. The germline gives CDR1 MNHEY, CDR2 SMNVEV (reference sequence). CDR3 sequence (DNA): TGTGCCAGCAGTTTTGGTTTGGTAGGGGCCAACGTCCTGACTTTC. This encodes CASSFGLVGANVLTF.

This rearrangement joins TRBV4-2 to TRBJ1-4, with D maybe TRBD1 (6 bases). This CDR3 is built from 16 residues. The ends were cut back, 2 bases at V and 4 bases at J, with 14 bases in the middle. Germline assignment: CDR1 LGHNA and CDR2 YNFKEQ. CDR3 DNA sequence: TGTGCCAGCAGCCAACCGGGGGCCGAGGGTAATGAAAAACTGTTTTTT. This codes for CASSQPGAEGNEKLFF.

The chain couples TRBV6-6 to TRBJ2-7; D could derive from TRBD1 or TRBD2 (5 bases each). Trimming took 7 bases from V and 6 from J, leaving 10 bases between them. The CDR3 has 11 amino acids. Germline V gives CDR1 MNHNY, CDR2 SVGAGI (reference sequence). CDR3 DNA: TGTGCCAGCACCGAGGGGTTCGAGCAGTACTTC. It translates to CASTEGFEQYF.